The 5 T cell receptor beta chains below come from one sample, sequenced in a study of tumor-infiltrating lymphocytes in localized non-small cell lung cancer. Clones were sequenced by immunoSEQ multiplex PCR, and TCRdb holds only the in-frame ones, with some missing. The data contain around 25,000 clones, 50% to 80% of them singletons. Sequences were obtained from lung tumor tissue. These receptors all come from a human donor with non-small cell lung cancer.

This clone came up once. This sequence joins TRBV5-1 and TRBJ2-7, with D unresolved. The CDR3 is 15 residues long. Germline V lookup: CDR1 SGHRS, CDR2 YFSETQ. Trimming removed 0 bases from V and 7 bases from J, with 17 bases in between. The CDR3 sequence: CASSLEGGRSGEQYF. The CDR3 coding sequence is TGCGCCAGCAGCTTGGAGGGTGGTAGGTCCGGAGAGCAGTACTTC.

As concerns this clone: A junction end diverges from the germline sequence, so it may reflect a read error. CDR3 sequence (DNA): TGTGCCATCAGTGAGGGGGTTAGCGGGTATATCCAAGAGACCCAGTACTTC. Amino acids: CAISEGVSGYIQETQYF. This chain joins TRBV6-1 and TRBJ2-5; TRBD2 might be the D (7 bases). Looked up from germline, CDR1 is MNHNS and CDR2 is SASEGT. CDR3 length equals 17 residues.

The genes are TRBV10-2 and TRBJ1-1; D is unresolved. This CDR3 spans 14 amino acids. Germline CDR1 reads WSHSY; CDR2 reads SAAADI. The germline V and J ends were trimmed by 0 bases and 7 bases, with 12 bases remaining between them. CDR3 amino acids: CASSESGGGREAFF. CDR3 in DNA: TGCGCCAGCAGTGAGTCTGGAGGCGGCCGTGAAGCTTTCTTT.

This rearrangement joins TRBV19 to TRBJ1-2; 7 bases agree with TRBD1. The ends lost 4 bases at V and 2 bases at J; junction bases unmatched: 10. The CDR3 loop spans 16 amino acids. The germline V gene encodes CDR1 LNHDA and CDR2 SQIVND (reference sequence). CDR3 residues: CASSTHHEQGNYGYTF. For the CDR3, the DNA is TGTGCCAGTAGTACCCACCACGAACAGGGGAACTATGGCTACACCTTC.

The sample holds a few counts of this clone. The chain uses TRBV18 and TRBJ1-1, with a weak D call TRBD1 (5 bases). The CDR3 runs 13 residues. Trimming pared 4 bases from V and 5 bases from J, leaving 11 bases between. Germline assignment: CDR1 KGHSH and CDR2 LQKENI. CDR3 sequence: CASSLNPGTEAFF. CDR3 bases: TGTGCCAGCTCACTCAACCCAGGGACTGAAGCTTTCTTT.